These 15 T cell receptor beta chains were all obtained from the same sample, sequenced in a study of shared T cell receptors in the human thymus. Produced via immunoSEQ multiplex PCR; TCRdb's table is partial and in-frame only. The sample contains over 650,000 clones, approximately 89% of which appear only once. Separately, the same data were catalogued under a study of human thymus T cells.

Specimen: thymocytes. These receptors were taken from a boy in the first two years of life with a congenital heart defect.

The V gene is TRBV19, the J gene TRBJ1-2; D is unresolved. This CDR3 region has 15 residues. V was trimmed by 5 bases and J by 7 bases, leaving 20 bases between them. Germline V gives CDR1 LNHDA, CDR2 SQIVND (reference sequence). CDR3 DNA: TGTGCCAGTAGTCTCGGGATCGGCCCCTGGGGTGGCTACACCTTC. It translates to CASSLGIGPWGGYTF.

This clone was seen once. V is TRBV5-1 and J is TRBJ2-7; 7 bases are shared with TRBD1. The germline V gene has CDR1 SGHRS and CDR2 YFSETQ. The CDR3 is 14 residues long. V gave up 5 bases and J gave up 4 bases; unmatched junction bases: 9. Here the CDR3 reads CASRGDRASYEQYF. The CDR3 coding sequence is TGCGCCAGCAGAGGTGACAGGGCCAGTTACGAGCAGTACTTC.

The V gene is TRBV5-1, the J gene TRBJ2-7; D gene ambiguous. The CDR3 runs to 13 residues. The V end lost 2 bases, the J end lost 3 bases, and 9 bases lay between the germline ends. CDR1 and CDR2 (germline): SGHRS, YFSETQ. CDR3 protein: CASSFGRIYEQYF. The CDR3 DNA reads TGCGCCAGCAGCTTCGGCAGGATCTACGAGCAGTACTTC.

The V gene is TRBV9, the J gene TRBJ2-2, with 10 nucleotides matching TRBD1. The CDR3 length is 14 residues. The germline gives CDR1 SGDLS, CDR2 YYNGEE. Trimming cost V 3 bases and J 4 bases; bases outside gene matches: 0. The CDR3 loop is CASSGTGGTGELFF. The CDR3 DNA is TGTGCCAGCAGCGGGACAGGGGGCACCGGGGAGCTGTTTTTT. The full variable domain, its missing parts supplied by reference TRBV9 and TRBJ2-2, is DSGVTQTPKHLITATGQRVTLRCSPRSGDLSVYWYQQSLDQGLQFLIQYYNGEERAKGNILERFSAQQFPDLHSELNLSSLELGDSALYFCASSGTGGTGELFFGEGSRLTVL.

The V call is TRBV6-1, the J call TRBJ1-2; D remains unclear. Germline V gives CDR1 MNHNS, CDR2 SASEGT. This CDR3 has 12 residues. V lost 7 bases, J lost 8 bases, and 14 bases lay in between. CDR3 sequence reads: CASTSGVRGYTF. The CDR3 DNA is TGTGCCAGCACGAGCGGGGTTCGGGGCTACACCTTC.

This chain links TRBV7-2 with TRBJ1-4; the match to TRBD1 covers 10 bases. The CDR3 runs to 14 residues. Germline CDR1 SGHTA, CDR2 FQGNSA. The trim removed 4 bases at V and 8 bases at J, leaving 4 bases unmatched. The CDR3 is CASSSGTGDEKLFF. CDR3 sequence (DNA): TGTGCCAGCAGCTCCGGGACAGGGGACGAAAAACTGTTTTTT.

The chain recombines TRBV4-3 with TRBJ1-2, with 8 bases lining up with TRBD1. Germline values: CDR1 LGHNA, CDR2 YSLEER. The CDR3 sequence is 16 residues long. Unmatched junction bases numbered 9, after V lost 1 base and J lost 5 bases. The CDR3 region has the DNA TGCGCCAGCAGCCAAGTTTTGGACAGGGAGGCATATGGCTACACCTTC. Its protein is CASSQVLDREAYGYTF.

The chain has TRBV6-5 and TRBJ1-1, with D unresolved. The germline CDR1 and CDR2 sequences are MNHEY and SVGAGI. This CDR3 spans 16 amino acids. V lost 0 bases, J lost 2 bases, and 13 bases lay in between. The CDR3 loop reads CASSYSTRLTNTEAFF. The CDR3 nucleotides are TGTGCCAGCAGTTACTCGACCCGGCTGACTAACACTGAAGCTTTCTTT.

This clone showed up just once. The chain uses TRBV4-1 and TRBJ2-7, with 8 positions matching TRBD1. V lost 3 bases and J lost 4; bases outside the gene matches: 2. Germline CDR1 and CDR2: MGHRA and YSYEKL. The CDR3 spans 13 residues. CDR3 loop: CASSQQGAYEQYF. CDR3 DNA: TGCGCCAGCAGCCAGCAGGGGGCTTACGAGCAGTACTTC.

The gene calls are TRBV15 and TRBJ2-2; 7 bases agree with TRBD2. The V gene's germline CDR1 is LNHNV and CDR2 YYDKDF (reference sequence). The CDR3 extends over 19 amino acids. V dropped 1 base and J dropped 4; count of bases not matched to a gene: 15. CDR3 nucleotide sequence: TGTGCCACCAGCAGAGTTCCTGGACTAGTTGGGGGTCCCACCGGGGAGCTGTTTTTT. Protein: CATSRVPGLVGGPTGELFF.

CDR3 nucleotide sequence: TGTGCCACCAGCAGAGATATAGCGGGAGCGTGCGAGCAGTACTTC. It specifies CATSRDIAGACEQYF. This chain connects TRBV15 to TRBJ2-7; 9 bases align to TRBD2. Per germline, CDR1 LNHNV and CDR2 YYDKDF (reference sequence). This CDR3 contains 15 residues. J lost 6 bases, V lost 0 bases, and 6 bases had no gene match.

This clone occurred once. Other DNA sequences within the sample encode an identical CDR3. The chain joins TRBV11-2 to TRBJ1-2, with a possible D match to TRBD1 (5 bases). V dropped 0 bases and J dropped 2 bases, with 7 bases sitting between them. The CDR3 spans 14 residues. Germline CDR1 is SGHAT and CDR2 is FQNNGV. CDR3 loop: CASSLDSGNYGYTF. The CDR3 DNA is TGTGCCAGCAGCTTAGATTCAGGGAACTATGGCTACACCTTC.

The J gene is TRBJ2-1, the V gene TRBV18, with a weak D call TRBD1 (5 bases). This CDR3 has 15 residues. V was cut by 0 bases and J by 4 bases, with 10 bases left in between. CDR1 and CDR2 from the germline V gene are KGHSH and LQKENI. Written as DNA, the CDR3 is TGTGCCAGCTCACCACCATGGACAAATTACAATGAGCAGTTCTTC. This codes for CASSPPWTNYNEQFF.

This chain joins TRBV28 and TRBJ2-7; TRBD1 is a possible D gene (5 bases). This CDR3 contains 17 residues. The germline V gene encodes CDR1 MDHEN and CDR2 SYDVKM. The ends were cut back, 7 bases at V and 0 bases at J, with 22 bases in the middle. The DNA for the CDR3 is TGTGCCAGCATGAAACAGCCGCAGGGCTCCCTCTCCTACGAGCAGTACTTC. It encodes CASMKQPQGSLSYEQYF. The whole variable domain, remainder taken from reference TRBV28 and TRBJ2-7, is DVKVTQSSRYLVKRTGEKVFLECVQDMDHENMFWYRQDPGLGLRLIYFSYDVKMKEKGDIPEGYSVSREKKERFSLILESASTNQTSMYLCASMKQPQGSLSYEQYFGPGTRLTVT.

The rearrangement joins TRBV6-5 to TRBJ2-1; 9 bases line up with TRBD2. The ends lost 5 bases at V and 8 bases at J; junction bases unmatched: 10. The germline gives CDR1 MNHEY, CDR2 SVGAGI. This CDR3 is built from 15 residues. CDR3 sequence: CASSLKAGGLDEQFF. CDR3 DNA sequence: TGTGCCAGCAGTCTGAAAGCGGGAGGTTTAGATGAGCAGTTCTTC.